The following is a T cell receptor beta chain sequence with its context. Per the original data handling: Scientists estimated how many nucleated cells there were by amplifying reference gene primers. Sequenced by immunoSEQ multiplex PCR; TCRdb stores in-frame clones only, minus some. V and J calls plus clone size are reproduced from that table; the DNA served to infer D and trimming. The sample carries some 130,000 clones, roughly 91% recorded once. This record belongs to a study of blood T cell repertoires in COVID-19. Study context: The samples span acute and convalescent COVID-19 from the United States, Italy and Spain. PBMCs, B-cell-depleted T cells, or T cells provided the cDNA or gDNA that made up the material.

Germline V gene data show CDR1 as LNHDA and CDR2 as SQIVND (reference sequence). J gave up 10 bases and V 7 bases, and 13 bases lay outside the gene matches. The CDR3 has 15 amino acids. Sequencing input: peripheral blood. This rearrangement joins TRBV19 to TRBJ1-4; the match to TRBD1 covers 9 bases. The origin of this receptor is a man aged 50-60 years with active or convalescent COVID-19. The CDR3: CASTQTGGAEGKLFF. Written as DNA, the CDR3 is TGTGCCAGTACTCAAACAGGGGGCGCCGAGGGAAAACTGTTTTTT.